This TCR beta chain was identified in a study of spatial heterogeneity in lung cancer. Study observations and caveats: Higher tumor mutation counts went along with higher counts of expanded intratumoral alpha and beta TCRs.

The time point: sample taken at primary tumor resection. V was pared by 4 bases and J by 1 base, with 15 bases between. CDR1 PRHDT and CDR2 FYEKMQ come from the germline V gene (reference sequence). The CDR3 has 16 amino acids. TCRdb re-derived calls from the 5' RACE reads in MiXCR, one entry per CDR3 protein. This repertoire shows about 15,000 distinct CDR3 sequences, roughly 6.2% found once; its top ten account for approximately 6.8%. This clonotype was detected ten times or more. Its antigen is currently unknown. The chain uses TRBV13 and TRBJ2-3; D is perhaps TRBD1 (6 bases). The specimen comprised lung tumor tissue, sampled at surgery. This sequence was found in a male donor with early-stage non-small cell lung cancer. CDR3 region: CASSSSPGAGTDTQYF. CDR3 DNA sequence: TGTGCCAGCAGCTCATCACCAGGGGCGGGCACAGATACGCAGTATTTT.